These T cell receptor beta chains were read from a single sample in a study of cytomegalovirus exposure and HLA in healthy donors. Data came from immunoSEQ multiplex PCR; TCRdb stores just in-frame clones and leaves some out. The sample has 150,000 to 200,000 clones, approximately 80% seen once. The sample comprised PBMCs. These receptors all come from a woman aged 45-59 years in good health and CMV-seronegative. Each CDR3 is given with its conserved first and last residue. Each record gives: clone size, V gene, J gene, D gene, CDR3 DNA, CDR3 protein. A D gene is named only where the DNA matches it firmly. Clone size is stated in some rows and not others, as once, few, many or a class when expanded.

.,TRBV7-2,TRBJ2-5,TRBD2,TGTGCCAGCGGACTAGCGGGGGGACGGGAGACCCAGTACTTC,CASGLAGGRETQYF
.,TRBV28,TRBJ2-7,TRBD1,TGTGCCAGTACCGGGACAGCCTCCTACGAGCAGTACTTC,CASTGTASYEQYF
.,TRBV7-9,TRBJ1-1,.,TGTGCCAGCAGCCTCTTACAGGGACCGGCTTTCTTT,CASSLLQGPAFF
.,TRBV10-3,TRBJ2-2,.,TGTGCCATCGGAGGACAGTCCACCGGGGAGCTGTTTTTT,CAIGGQSTGELFF
.,TRBV28,TRBJ2-7,.,TGTGCCAGCAGTTCCTTCTACGAGCAGTACTTC,CASSSFYEQYF
.,TRBV2,TRBJ1-5,.,TGTGCCAGCTGCGCTACAGGGTCCGCGGGGCCCCAGCATTTT,CASCATGSAGPQHF
.,TRBV15,TRBJ2-7,.,TGTGCCACCAGCAGGAGGGGGGGGGACTACGAGCAGTACTTC,CATSRRGGDYEQYF
.,TRBV7-2,TRBJ2-7,.,TGTGCCAGCAGCATGGTACGGGAGCAGTACTTC,CASSMVREQYF
.,TRBV19,TRBJ2-1,TRBD2,TGTGCCAGTAGTATATTCGGTAGGACTAGCTCCTCGAATGAGCAGTTCTTC,CASSIFGRTSSSNEQFF
.,TRBV7-8,TRBJ2-1,TRBD1,TGTGCCAGCAGCTTACTAACCGGGACAGGGGTGAATGAGCAGTTCTTC,CASSLLTGTGVNEQFF
.,TRBV6-4,TRBJ2-7,TRBD1,TGTGCCAGCAGTGCTTCGACAGGGAAGGGGGAGCAGTACTTC,CASSASTGKGEQYF
.,TRBV4-2,TRBJ2-7,TRBD2,TGTGCCAGCAGCCAAGATCTAGCGGGGACGTCCTACGAGCAGTACTTC,CASSQDLAGTSYEQYF
once,TRBV6-1,TRBJ2-3,TRBD2,TGTGCCAGCAGTGGGACTAGCGGGGGGGCAGATACGCAGTATTTT,CASSGTSGGADTQYF
.,TRBV7-9,TRBJ1-2,TRBD1,TGTGCCAGCAGCCCATCGGGGACAGGGGCGTATGGCTACACCTTC,CASSPSGTGAYGYTF
few,TRBV10-3,TRBJ1-2,TRBD1,TGTGCCATCAGTGAGTCGAACTCTTTGGGACAGGGGGCAGGCTATGGCTACACCTTC,CAISESNSLGQGAGYGYTF
.,TRBV10-3,TRBJ2-5,TRBD2,TGTGCCATCAGTGAGGGGACTAGCGGGATACCCATGGAGCAGTACTTC,CAISEGTSGIPMEQYF
.,TRBV30,TRBJ2-1,TRBD1,TGTGCCTGGACCGGGGACAGGGTTAGACATGAGCAGTTCTTC,CAWTGDRVRHEQFF
few,TRBV5-1,TRBJ2-3,TRBD1,TGCGCCAGCAGCTCCGGGCGGGGACAGGGAAGGGCAGATACGCAGTATTTT,CASSSGRGQGRADTQYF
.,TRBV28,TRBJ2-7,.,TGTGCCAGCGGGGGGTTCTCCTACGAGCAGTACTTC,CASGGFSYEQYF
.,TRBV5-1,TRBJ2-3,.,TGCGCCAGCAGCTCCAGGACAGTTCCGACAGATACGCAGTATTTT,CASSSRTVPTDTQYF
.,TRBV25-1,TRBJ2-2,.,TGTGCCAGCGAAAAATGGGGGACAACGAACACCGGGGAGCTGTTTTTT,CASEKWGTTNTGELFF
few,TRBV18,TRBJ2-1,.,TGTGCCAGCTCACCACCGGGGGGTAGCGAGCAGTTCTTC,CASSPPGGSEQFF
.,TRBV2,TRBJ1-5,TRBD1,TGTGCCAGCCGACCCCGGGACAGTAGCAATCAGCCCCAGCATTTT,CASRPRDSSNQPQHF
.,TRBV6-5,TRBJ2-7,TRBD1,TGTGCCAGCCTAGCCGGGACAGGGGGTTTGCAGTACTTC,CASLAGTGGLQYF
.,TRBV4-2,TRBJ1-2,.,TGTGCCAGCAGCCAAGAGATGACAGCTAACTATGGCTACACCTTC,CASSQEMTANYGYTF
.,TRBV27,TRBJ1-5,TRBD1,TGTGCCAGCAGAGAATGGTCCGGGACAGGGAAGAATCAGCCCCAGCATTTT,CASREWSGTGKNQPQHF
.,TRBV27,TRBJ1-4,.,TGTGCCAGCAGTTATGGACAGCTTAATGAAAAACTGTTTTTT,CASSYGQLNEKLFF
.,TRBV2,TRBJ1-3,.,TGTGCCAGCAGCCCTGGCGGTGGAAACACCATATATTTT,CASSPGGGNTIYF
.,TRBV27,TRBJ2-7,.,TGTGCCAGCAGTTTCCCTGGAGGGGAGGTCCGCTACGAGCAGTACTTC,CASSFPGGEVRYEQYF